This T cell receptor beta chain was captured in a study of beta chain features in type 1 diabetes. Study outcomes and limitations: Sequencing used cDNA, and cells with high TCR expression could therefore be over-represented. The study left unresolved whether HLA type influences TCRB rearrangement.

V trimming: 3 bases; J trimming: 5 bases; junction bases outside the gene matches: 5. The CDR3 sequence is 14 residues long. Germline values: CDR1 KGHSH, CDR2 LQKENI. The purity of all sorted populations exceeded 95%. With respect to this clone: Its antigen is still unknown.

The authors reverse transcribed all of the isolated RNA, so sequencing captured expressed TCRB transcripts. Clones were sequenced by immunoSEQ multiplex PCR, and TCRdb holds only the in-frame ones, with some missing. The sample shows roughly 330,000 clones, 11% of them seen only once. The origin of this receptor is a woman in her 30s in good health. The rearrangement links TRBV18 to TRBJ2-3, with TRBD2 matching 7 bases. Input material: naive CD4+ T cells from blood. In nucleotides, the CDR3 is TGTGCCAGCTCACCTGGCGGGAGCCGAGATACGCAGTATTTT. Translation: CASSPGGSRDTQYF.